These T cell receptor beta chains were read from a single sample in a study of blood T cells in healthy people across ages. TCRdb reanalysed the 5' RACE reads using MiXCR and keeps one entry per CDR3 protein. The table includes 600,000 to 650,000 distinct CDR3 sequences, around three fifths detected once. Material: blood. These receptors were collected from a man between 60 and 70 years old in good health. Each CDR3 is given with its conserved first and last residue. The order of the fields is D gene, clone size, V gene, J gene, CDR3 protein, CDR3 DNA. D genes are given only for firm matches. For some rows the clone size is stated as once, few or many, or as a class when expanded; others skip it.

>-|-|TRBV5-1|TRBJ2-7
CASPEVRAAPYEQYF
TGCGCCAGCCCAGAGGTACGCGCCGCCCCATACGAGCAGTACTTC
>TRBD2|-|TRBV9|TRBJ2-2
CASSSGGNTGELFF
TGTGCCAGCAGCTCGGGGGGTAACACCGGGGAGCTGTTTTTT
>-|few|TRBV20-1|TRBJ2-5
CSARKREVRSSRETQYF
TGCAGTGCTAGGAAAAGGGAAGTAAGGAGTTCAAGAGAGACCCAGTACTTC
>-|once|TRBV6-5|TRBJ1-2
CASSSGDGYYGYTF
TGTGCCAGCAGTTCGGGGGACGGATACTATGGCTACACCTTC
>-|few|TRBV4-1|TRBJ1-2
CASSQGQGRGYGYTF
TGCGCCAGCAGCCAAGGCCAGGGGAGGGGCTATGGCTACACCTTC
>TRBD2|once|TRBV29-1|TRBJ2-3
CSVEVASGGGDTQYF
TGCAGCGTTGAAGTGGCTAGCGGGGGGGGAGATACGCAGTATTTT
>-|-|TRBV3-1|TRBJ2-7
CASSQDGPYEQYF
TGTGCCAGCAGCCAAGATGGACCCTACGAGCAGTACTTC
>-|few|TRBV4-2|TRBJ2-3
CASSLPRGDTQYF
TGTGCCAGCAGCCTCCCTCGCGGGGATACGCAGTATTTT
>-|few|TRBV6-6|TRBJ2-5
CASSYGAGAQETQYF
TGTGCCAGCAGTTACGGGGCGGGGGCGCAGGAGACCCAGTACTTC
>TRBD1|few|TRBV9|TRBJ2-5
CASSPRGQGGETQYF
TGTGCCAGCAGCCCAAGGGGACAGGGTGGTGAGACCCAGTACTTC
>TRBD1|-|TRBV15|TRBJ1-4
CATSRDVGTGAKEKLFF
TGTGCCACCAGCAGAGACGTCGGGACAGGGGCTAAGGAAAAACTGTTTTTT
>-|-|TRBV5-1|TRBJ2-1
CASRDRVNNEQFF
TGCGCCAGCAGGGACAGAGTGAACAATGAGCAGTTCTTC
>TRBD1|few|TRBV15|TRBJ1-2
CATSRPGTGVYGYTF
TGTGCCACCAGCAGGCCCGGGACAGGGGTCTATGGCTACACCTTC
>-|-|TRBV3-1|TRBJ2-4
CASSLRGTTSNIQYF
TGTGCCAGCAGCCTCCGCGGGACAACCTCAAACATTCAGTACTTC
>TRBD1|-|TRBV3-1|TRBJ2-7
CASSDLTGNRGYEQYF
TGTGCCAGCAGCGATCTAACAGGGAACAGGGGATACGAGCAGTACTTC
>TRBD2|-|TRBV6-2/TRBV6-3|TRBJ2-5
CASSYSIPSGLAGLETQYF
TGTGCCAGCAGTTACTCGATTCCTTCGGGACTAGCGGGTTTAGAGACCCAGTACTTC
>-|-|TRBV6-5|TRBJ2-3
CASSYSPSTDTQYF
TGTGCCAGCAGTTACTCCCCTAGCACAGATACGCAGTATTTT
>-|few|TRBV6-5|TRBJ2-5
CASGGGTQIQETQYF
TGTGCCAGCGGGGGGGGCACGCAAATTCAAGAGACCCAGTACTTC
>-|-|TRBV4-1|TRBJ2-7
CASSQDRHRGEQYF
TGCGCCAGCAGCCAAGATCGACATAGGGGCGAGCAGTACTTC
>-|few|TRBV6-5|TRBJ2-1
CASEDHNEQFF
TGTGCCAGCGAGGACCACAATGAGCAGTTCTTC
>TRBD1|-|TRBV19|TRBJ2-7
CATARGTGPYEQYF
TGTGCCACGGCTAGGGGGACAGGGCCCTACGAGCAGTACTTC
>TRBD2|-|TRBV9|TRBJ2-1
CASSVDGGGRYNEQFF
TGTGCCAGCAGCGTAGATGGCGGGGGGCGGTACAATGAGCAGTTCTTC
>TRBD1|-|TRBV29-1|TRBJ2-1
CSVEDRQGPGNEQFF
TGCAGCGTTGAAGATCGACAGGGTCCAGGCAATGAGCAGTTCTTC
>-|-|TRBV13|TRBJ2-5
CASSPGVGTQYF
TGTGCCAGCAGCCCGGGAGTGGGGACCCAGTACTTC
>TRBD2|-|TRBV7-8|TRBJ2-7
CASSPSGAGADAYEQYF
TGTGCCAGCAGCCCGTCCGGAGCGGGGGCTGACGCCTACGAGCAGTACTTC
>-|few|TRBV11-2|TRBJ2-7
CASSPQTVGEQYF
TGTGCCAGCAGCCCGCAGACAGTGGGCGAGCAGTACTTC
>-|few|TRBV4-1|TRBJ2-6
CASSSRRGPGANVLTF
TGCGCCAGCAGCTCAAGAAGAGGGCCTGGGGCCAACGTCCTGACTTTC
>-|few|TRBV18|TRBJ2-7
CASSPPHSRVHEQYF
TGTGCCAGCTCACCACCCCACAGTAGGGTCCACGAGCAGTACTTC
>-|-|TRBV20-1|TRBJ2-1
CSAPPSGNNEQFF
TGCAGTGCCCCCCCTTCCGGTAACAATGAGCAGTTCTTC
>TRBD2|once|TRBV20-1|TRBJ2-1
CSASPPGSSGYNEQFF
TGCAGTGCTAGTCCCCCTGGATCTAGCGGGTACAATGAGCAGTTCTTC
>-|-|TRBV20-1|TRBJ1-5
CSAYRDRYSNQPQHF
TGCAGTGCCTACAGGGATCGCTATAGCAATCAGCCCCAGCATTTT
>TRBD1|-|TRBV12-3/TRBV12-4|TRBJ2-1
CASNLGQGGDNEQFF
TGTGCCAGCAACTTGGGACAGGGAGGAGACAATGAGCAGTTCTTC
>-|few|TRBV7-9|TRBJ2-3
CASSVEGSDTQYF
TGTGCCAGCAGCGTAGAGGGATCAGATACGCAGTATTTT
>-|-|TRBV3-1|TRBJ2-5
CASSQVGRGGQETQYF
TGTGCCAGCAGCCAAGTCGGGCGGGGAGGCCAAGAGACCCAGTACTTC
>-|-|TRBV28|TRBJ2-7
CASSTQHEQYF
TGTGCCAGCAGTACCCAGCACGAGCAGTACTTC
>-|once|TRBV21-1|TRBJ2-2
CARVGHPGPTGELFF
TGTGCCAGGGTGGGACACCCGGGCCCTACCGGGGAGCTGTTTTTT
>TRBD1|-|TRBV7-2|TRBJ1-1
CASSSSGTVNTEAFF
TGTGCCAGCAGTTCCTCGGGGACAGTGAACACTGAAGCTTTCTTT
>TRBD1|-|TRBV28|TRBJ2-4
CASSPYDRGGLDIQYF
TGTGCCAGCAGTCCGTATGACAGGGGAGGCCTCGACATTCAGTACTTC
>TRBD2|-|TRBV5-6|TRBJ2-4
CASSLRGLAGNIQYF
TGTGCCAGCAGCTTGCGGGGACTAGCGGGGAACATTCAGTACTTC
>TRBD1|-|TRBV6-6|TRBJ2-5
CASSYAGTGQETQYF
TGTGCCAGCAGTTACGCCGGGACAGGTCAAGAGACCCAGTACTTC
>TRBD2|few|TRBV20-1|TRBJ2-1
CSAIAGGLYNEQFF
TGCAGTGCTATAGCGGGGGGTCTTTACAATGAGCAGTTCTTC
>-|few|TRBV5-6|TRBJ2-7
CASSTRGQGSSYEQYF
TGTGCCAGCTCCACCCGTGGGCAGGGATCCTCCTACGAGCAGTACTTC
>TRBD2|-|TRBV12-3/TRBV12-4|TRBJ2-3
CASSLATSGGADLDTQYF
TGTGCCAGCAGTTTAGCGACTAGCGGGGGGGCTGACCTGGATACGCAGTATTTT
>TRBD1|-|TRBV29-1|TRBJ2-1
CSVERQGYNEQFF
TGCAGCGTTGAGCGACAGGGCTACAATGAGCAGTTCTTC
>TRBD2|-|TRBV5-1|TRBJ2-1
CASSFSGGDNEQFF
TGCGCCAGCAGCTTTAGCGGGGGAGACAATGAGCAGTTCTTC
>-|-|TRBV7-9|TRBJ1-2
CASSLDDWAVSNYGYTF
TGTGCCAGCAGCTTAGACGATTGGGCAGTCTCTAACTATGGCTACACCTTC
>-|-|TRBV27|TRBJ1-5
CASSLGRFNQPQHF
TGTGCCAGCAGTTTAGGACGATTCAATCAGCCCCAGCATTTT
>TRBD1|-|TRBV19|TRBJ2-5
CASQQGVRQETQYF
TGTGCCAGCCAACAGGGGGTAAGACAAGAGACCCAGTACTTC
>TRBD1|-|TRBV7-2|TRBJ2-2
CASSAPTGKVANTGELFF
TGTGCCAGCAGCGCACCGACAGGGAAGGTCGCGAACACCGGGGAGCTGTTTTTT
>-|-|TRBV29-1|TRBJ2-1
CSVDSGREDNEQFF
TGCAGCGTTGATTCCGGCAGGGAAGACAATGAGCAGTTCTTC
>TRBD2|-|TRBV20-1|TRBJ2-1
CSARVEAGVYNEQFF
TGCAGTGCTAGAGTAGAAGCGGGGGTATACAATGAGCAGTTCTTC
>TRBD2|-|TRBV29-1|TRBJ2-7
CSVAGLAGLRSYEQYF
TGCAGTGTGGCGGGACTAGCGGGATTAAGAAGCTACGAGCAGTACTTC
>-|few|TRBV21-1|TRBJ2-3
CASSKARVKGKGTDTQYF
TGTGCCAGCAGCAAAGCTAGGGTTAAGGGAAAGGGCACAGATACGCAGTATTTT
>-|-|TRBV20-1|TRBJ2-3
CSARVRTTYTDTQYF
TGCAGTGCTAGAGTACGGACTACCTACACAGATACGCAGTATTTT
>-|-|TRBV5-1|TRBJ2-1
CASSLGEVYEQFF
TGCGCCAGCAGCTTGGGGGAGGTCTATGAGCAGTTCTTC
>TRBD2|few|TRBV4-2|TRBJ2-1
CASSHLAGGDYNEQFF
TGTGCCAGCAGCCACTTAGCGGGGGGCGACTACAATGAGCAGTTCTTC